This note documents a single T cell receptor beta chain sequence. Its antigen remains unidentified. TCRdb's table, derived via immunoSEQ multiplex PCR, lists solely in-frame clones and lacks some. The sample has hundreds of thousands of clones, under 80% seen once. This record comes from a study of shared clonotypes between healthy human individuals. Study outcomes and limitations: The sharing of 5% to 6.5% of naive CD4 clonotypes was seen across several donors. Clonotypes shared by all four sorted-subset donors had higher generation probabilities than non-shared clonotypes.

Trimming took 7 bases from V and 7 from J, leaving 19 bases between them. The length of the CDR3 is 14 residues. Germline CDR1 is MDHEN and CDR2 is SYDVKM. The clonotype was recovered from a woman aged 30 to 39 in good health. The chain couples TRBV28 to TRBJ1-2; tentatively, D is TRBD1 (6 bases). Sequencing was done on a sample of memory CD4+ T cells sorted from blood. Subset denoted: CD45RA-negative fraction. CDR3 DNA: TGTGCCAGCACCGAAGGGACATCATTACGTGGCTACACCTTC. This gives the protein CASTEGTSLRGYTF.